This T cell receptor beta chain was recovered during a study of cytomegalovirus exposure and HLA in healthy donors. Regarding this clone: The target antigen is unknown.

Study-wide results and caveats: A list of 150 or so TCR beta chains associated with cytomegalovirus was given.

PCR primers comprised 60 Vbeta and 13 Jbeta primers. Clones were read by immunoSEQ multiplex PCR, and TCRdb kept only the in-frame ones, dropping some. The sample lists some 150,000 clones, 65% to 85% occurring once. Germline assignment: CDR1 SGHNT and CDR2 YYREEE (reference sequence). The CDR3 has 15 amino acids. V was pared by 2 bases and J by 0 bases, with 8 bases between. Sequencing was carried out using PBMCs. The origin of this receptor is a woman aged 18-29 years in good health and CMV-seronegative. The chain recombines TRBV5-4 with TRBJ2-2, with D perhaps matching TRBD1 (6 bases). The CDR3 protein is CASSFPGANTGELFF. Here the CDR3 DNA reads TGTGCCAGCAGCTTTCCAGGGGCGAACACCGGGGAGCTGTTTTTT.